A selection of T cell receptor beta chains follows, all from one sample in a study of regulatory T cells in long-lasting Graves disease. TCRdb re-analysed the multiplex PCR reads in MiXCR, keeping a single row per CDR3 protein. The repertoire holds about 370,000 distinct CDR3 sequences, with about a sixth as singletons. The sample consisted of peripheral blood mononuclear cells (PBMCs), taken at new diagnosis, from a patient treated with antithyroid drugs. Receptors were obtained from a female donor with Graves disease. Each CDR3 is given with its conserved first and last residue. D genes are given only for firm matches. Clone sizes are given selectively: once, few, many, or a class where the clone is expanded.

>TRBD1|TRBJ1-1|TRBV4-3|NA
CASSHQQGARAEAFF
TGCGCCAGCAGCCACCAACAGGGGGCTCGGGCTGAAGCTTTCTTT
>TRBD1|TRBJ1-1|TRBV5-1|many
CASSSGQDTEAFF
TGCGCCAGCAGCTCCGGACAGGACACTGAAGCTTTCTTT
>NA|TRBJ1-2|TRBV25-1|few
CASSELGTNYGYTF
TGTGCCAGCAGTGAATTAGGGACTAACTATGGCTACACCTTC
>TRBD2|TRBJ2-1|TRBV2|many
CASSYGLAGVEQFF
TGTGCCAGCAGTTATGGGCTAGCGGGAGTGGAGCAGTTCTTC
>NA|TRBJ1-2|TRBV30|many
CAWSPGMANSYGYTF
TGTGCCTGGAGTCCGGGGATGGCGAACTCCTATGGCTACACCTTC
>NA|TRBJ2-5|TRBV7-9|many
CASSLVRWGSQETQYF
TGTGCCAGCAGCTTAGTTCGTTGGGGCAGCCAAGAGACCCAGTACTTC
>NA|TRBJ2-3|TRBV27|many
CASRDQGTDTQYF
TGTGCCAGCAGGGACCAGGGAACAGATACGCAGTATTTT
>NA|TRBJ1-6|TRBV4-2|few
CASSQVPIGQVNSPLHF
TGTGCCAGCAGCCAAGTACCGATCGGACAAGTGAATTCACCCCTCCACTTT
>NA|TRBJ1-1|TRBV7-9|many
CASSLALIREAFF
TGTGCCAGCAGCTTAGCTCTCATCCGTGAGGCTTTCTTT
>TRBD1|TRBJ1-1|TRBV27|few
CASSFTGQREAFF
TGTGCCAGCAGTTTTACGGGACAGCGTGAAGCTTTCTTT
>NA|TRBJ2-7|TRBV6-2/TRBV6-3|many
CASSYSEKTYEQYF
TGTGCCAGCAGTTACTCGGAGAAGACCTACGAGCAGTACTTC
>NA|TRBJ1-1|TRBV12-3/TRBV12-4|many
CASSNGGRQGNTEAFF
TGTGCCAGCAGTAACGGGGGACGGCAGGGGAACACTGAAGCTTTCTTT
>TRBD2|TRBJ2-2|TRBV2|many
CASSSDSGRNTGELFF
TGTGCCAGTAGTTCGGACAGCGGGAGGAACACCGGGGAGCTGTTTTTT
>NA|TRBJ1-2|TRBV10-3|few
CATPGEVEGYTF
TGTGCCACCCCTGGGGAGGTGGAAGGCTACACCTTC
>TRBD1|TRBJ1-1|TRBV7-9|many
CASSPQTRQGERFTEAFF
TGTGCCAGCAGCCCTCAAACCCGACAGGGGGAAAGGTTCACTGAAGCTTTCTTT
>TRBD1|TRBJ2-1|TRBV12-5|many
CASGSGGARQNNEQFF
TGTGCTAGTGGTTCAGGGGGCGCGAGACAAAACAATGAGCAGTTCTTC
>NA|TRBJ2-1|TRBV6-1|many
CASSEDRGRGQGEQFF
TGTGCCAGCAGTGAAGATCGGGGAAGAGGGCAGGGTGAGCAGTTCTTC
>NA|TRBJ2-3|TRBV12-3/TRBV12-4|NA
CASSGPPKGPDTQYF
TGTGCCAGCTCCGGGCCTCCTAAGGGGCCAGATACGCAGTATTTT
>NA|TRBJ2-2|TRBV27|many
CASTVRGLTGELFF
TGTGCCAGCACCGTGAGGGGATTGACCGGGGAGCTGTTTTTT
>NA|TRBJ1-1|TRBV6-5|many
CASSYSSRVYEAFF
TGTGCCAGCAGTTACTCGAGCAGGGTCTATGAAGCTTTCTTT
>NA|TRBJ2-3|TRBV7-2|many
CASSPPGTTTDTQYF
TGTGCCAGCAGCCCCCCCGGGACCACCACAGATACGCAGTATTTT
>NA|TRBJ1-2|TRBV5-6|NA
CASSPRLLYGYTF
TGTGCCAGCAGCCCCAGACTGTTGTATGGCTACACCTTC
>TRBD1|TRBJ1-5|TRBV12-3/TRBV12-4|many
CASRSGTGYQPQHF
TGTGCCAGCAGATCCGGGACAGGGTATCAGCCCCAGCATTTT
>NA|TRBJ2-2|TRBV28|once
CASSPSLASTGELFF
TGTGCCAGCAGTCCCAGTCTAGCGAGCACCGGGGAGCTGTTTTTT
>TRBD2|TRBJ2-3|TRBV7-2|many
CASSLAGGPADTQYF
TGTGCCAGCAGCTTAGCGGGAGGGCCCGCAGATACGCAGTATTTT
>NA|TRBJ1-1|TRBV12-3/TRBV12-4|NA
CASSVSTEAFF
TGTGCCAGCAGCGTGAGCACTGAAGCTTTCTTT
>TRBD2|TRBJ2-5|TRBV7-2|many
CASSLTHGTTVTGYF
TGTGCCAGCAGCTTAACCCACGGGACTACCGTTACCGGGTACTTC